The 17 T cell receptor beta chains reported below all come from one sample, sequenced in a study of Graves' ophthalmopathy and Graves' hyperthyroidism. Amplified TCR beta CDR3 regions were obtained using RNA transcripts as template. In the first round, RT-PCR was carried out with HTBI primers, and a multiplex PCR formed the second round. In TCRdb, the multiplex PCR reads were re-called with MiXCR into one record per CDR3 protein. The sample contains roughly 160,000 distinct CDR3 sequences, under 40% of which appear only once. Sequencing used peripheral blood. These receptors were obtained from a woman between 35 and 50 years old with Graves' ophthalmopathy.

The chain joins TRBV28 to TRBJ1-2; D uncertain. The length of the CDR3 is 14 residues. Germline assignment: CDR1 MDHEN and CDR2 SYDVKM. With 4 bases removed from V and 1 base from J, the gap between germline ends came to 10 bases. CDR3 in amino acids: CASSSTVFNYGYTF. The CDR3 DNA follows: TGTGCCAGCAGTTCCACAGTGTTTAACTATGGCTACACCTTC.

The sample holds many counts of this clonotype. The chain links TRBV20-1 to TRBJ1-5, with a tentative D call TRBD1 (5 bases). CDR1 DFQATT and CDR2 SNEGSKA come from the germline V gene (reference sequence). This CDR3 comprises 12 residues. V was clipped by 5 bases and J by 6 bases, with 11 bases between them. This chain's CDR3 is CSAGDSSQPQHF. The CDR3 DNA follows: TGCAGTGCTGGGGACTCTAGTCAGCCCCAGCATTTT.

This clonotype was counted many times. V usage is TRBV11-2 and J usage is TRBJ2-2; D unresolved. The CDR3 contains 17 residues. Germline CDR1 is SGHAT and CDR2 is FQNNGV. V dropped 5 bases and J dropped 2 bases, with 18 bases sitting between them. The CDR3 nucleotides are TGTGCCAGCAGCCCCCCGCTGCACTTCGTAAACACCGGGGAGCTGTTTTTT. Translation: CASSPPLHFVNTGELFF.

This clonotype was detected a few times. The chain carries TRBV28 and TRBJ1-5; possible D gene TRBD1, 6 bases. The V end lost 6 bases, the J end lost 6 bases, and 12 bases lay between the germline ends. The CDR3 loop spans 13 amino acids. Germline V gene lookup returns CDR1 MDHEN and CDR2 SYDVKM. CDR3 DNA: TGTGCCAGCAGCGGGGGCCGGGGTCAGCCCCAGCATTTT. Translated, it gives CASSGGRGQPQHF.

This clonotype was counted once. The rearrangement uses TRBV6-5 and TRBJ2-7; possibly TRBD2 for D (5 bases). Germline V gene data show CDR1 as MNHEY and CDR2 as SVGAGI. The CDR3 loop spans 16 amino acids. V lost 0 bases and J lost 7, with 19 bases in between. The CDR3 DNA is TGTGCCAGCAGTTACTCCGCGGGTTACCCTACGTGGGAGCAGTACTTC. It translates to CASSYSAGYPTWEQYF.

This clonotype was detected ten times or more. V and J are TRBV6-5 and TRBJ2-2; D not certain. CDR3 length: 16 residues. The germline gives CDR1 MNHEY, CDR2 SVGAGI. V dropped 6 bases and J dropped 0 bases, with 14 bases sitting between them. The CDR3 here is CASSITRSANTGELFF. CDR3 bases: TGTGCCAGCAGCATTACTCGTTCAGCGAACACCGGGGAGCTGTTTTTT.

The chain couples TRBV6-5 to TRBJ2-7, with TRBD2 identical over 10 bases. Germline CDR1 reads MNHEY; CDR2 reads SVGAGI. The trim removed 4 bases at V and 6 bases at J, leaving 12 bases unmatched. This CDR3 region has 16 residues. DNA for the CDR3: TGTGCCAGCAGTTCTCCGCTAGCGGGAGAAATCTGCGAGCAGTACTTC. It yields the protein CASSSPLAGEICEQYF.

The table lists this clonotype with many counts. DNA for the CDR3: TGTGCCAGCAGTTTGACGCAGGGGGCCCCTGAAGCTTTCTTT. Translation: CASSLTQGAPEAFF. V usage is TRBV12-3 or TRBV12-4 and J usage is TRBJ1-1, with 8 bases aligning to TRBD1. The V and J ends lost 3 bases and 6 bases, in that order; junction bases with no gene match: 6. The CDR3 spans 14 residues.

This clonotype was counted many times. The genes are TRBV28 and TRBJ2-5, with 12 bases that match TRBD2. This CDR3 comprises 17 residues. Germline CDR1 is MDHEN and CDR2 is SYDVKM. The V gene end was trimmed by 2 bases and the J gene end by 2 bases; junction bases not matched to a gene: 6. DNA for the CDR3: TGTGCCAGCAGTTTACCCCGACTAGCGGGGGAGCAAGAGACCCAGTACTTC. Amino acid sequence: CASSLPRLAGEQETQYF.

This sequence joins TRBV7-2 and TRBJ1-1, with no clear D. Germline V gives CDR1 SGHTA, CDR2 FQGNSA. Trimming removed 4 bases at V and 7 bases at J, with 10 bases between. This CDR3 has 12 residues. The CDR3 loop reads CASSYEGFEAFF. The DNA of the CDR3 is TGTGCCAGCAGCTACGAGGGATTTGAAGCTTTCTTT.

In this sample, this clonotype turned up many times. The chain employs TRBV19 and TRBJ1-2; the D gene is possibly TRBD1 (6 bases). Trimming stripped 3 bases from V and 0 bases from J, with 8 bases between. Germline V gene sequence: CDR1 LNHDA, CDR2 SQIVND (reference sequence). This CDR3 comprises 14 residues. This CDR3 reads CASSIRGPNYGYTF. The CDR3 coding sequence is TGTGCCAGTAGTATCCGGGGGCCTAACTATGGCTACACCTTC.

In its sample, this clonotype was seen a few times. V and J are TRBV10-1 and TRBJ1-1; possible D gene TRBD1, 6 bases. Trimming removed 4 bases at V and 4 bases at J, with 10 bases between. The CDR3 is 13 amino acids. Germline assignment: CDR1 WNHNN and CDR2 SYGVQD (reference sequence). The CDR3 protein is CASSARTATEAFF. Written as DNA, the CDR3 is TGCGCCAGCAGTGCCCGGACAGCCACTGAAGCTTTCTTT.

This clonotype was counted many times. This chain links TRBV28 with TRBJ1-2, with a possible D match to TRBD1 (5 bases). CDR1 and CDR2 from the germline V gene are MDHEN and SYDVKM. The germline V and J ends were trimmed by 5 bases and 7 bases, with 14 bases remaining between them. The CDR3 spans 13 residues. In nucleotides, the CDR3 is TGTGCCAGCAGTCCAGGGAGGGTATCTGGCTACACCTTC. It codes for CASSPGRVSGYTF.

The chain links TRBV20-1 to TRBJ2-5; D is perhaps TRBD1 or TRBD2 (5 bases each). The CDR3 contains 13 residues. Trimming took 1 base from V and 0 from J, leaving 6 bases between them. Germline-derived CDR1 and CDR2 are DFQATT and SNEGSKA (reference sequence). This CDR3 is CSARGGYQETQYF. In DNA form, the CDR3 reads TGCAGTGCTAGAGGGGGGTACCAAGAGACCCAGTACTTC.

This clonotype was recorded at least ten times. This rearrangement joins TRBV6-2 or TRBV6-3 to TRBJ1-1; 7 bases match TRBD1. After removal of 4 bases from V and 1 base from J, the junction contained 3 bases not matched to a gene. The CDR3 totals 14 residues. The germline V gene has CDR1 MNHEY and CDR2 SVGEGT. In DNA, the CDR3 is TGTGCCAGCAGTTCACGGGACAGGAACACTGAAGCTTTCTTT. Residues: CASSSRDRNTEAFF.

The chain links TRBV6-1 to TRBJ2-3; a possible D gene is TRBD1 (5 bases). CDR1 MNHNS and CDR2 SASEGT come from the germline V gene. The germline V and J ends were trimmed by 6 bases and 0 bases, with 13 bases remaining between them. The CDR3 runs 15 residues. The CDR3 is CASSSPRGSTDTQYF. Written as DNA, the CDR3 is TGTGCCAGCAGCTCCCCTAGGGGAAGCACAGATACGCAGTATTTT.

J is TRBJ2-7 and V is TRBV6-2 or TRBV6-3, with 10 bases identical to TRBD2. After removal of 2 bases from V and 5 bases from J, the junction contained 12 bases not matched to a gene. The CDR3 loop spans 17 amino acids. CDR1 and CDR2 (germline): MNHEY, SVGEGT. CDR3 protein: CASSYEHPGTSVNEQYF. The DNA for the CDR3 is TGTGCCAGCAGTTACGAGCACCCCGGGACTAGCGTTAACGAGCAGTACTTC.